This TCR beta chain was sequenced during a study of neoadjuvant anti-PD-1 for oral cavity cancer. Background on the study: Around day 43, patients without progression received a fourth nivolumab dose before surgery.

Time point specified: after neoadjuvant nivolumab, at surgical resection. Patients had newly diagnosed, untreated stage II-IVA oral cavity squamous cell carcinoma. TCRdb's copy holds only in-frame clones and misses some; the assay was immunoSEQ multiplex PCR. The sample records over 65,000 clones, around 83% being singletons. The CDR3 extends over 16 amino acids. J was trimmed by 0 bases and V by 5 bases; bases with no gene match: 7. CDR1 is MNHNY, CDR2 SVGAGI, per germline (reference sequence). This chain connects TRBV6-6 to TRBJ1-5, with 7 bases identical to TRBD1. This material consisted of PBMCs, taken after nivolumab (anti-PD-1) treatment. The sequence came from a person between 40 and 85 years old with oral cavity squamous cell carcinoma. This chain's CDR3 is CASSPGQLDSNQPQHF. The CDR3 coding sequence is TGTGCCAGCAGTCCGGGACAGCTTGATAGCAATCAGCCCCAGCATTTT.